These T cell receptor beta chains were read from a single sample in a study of beta chain features in type 1 diabetes. Sequencing used immunoSEQ multiplex PCR; TCRdb keeps in-frame clones, though not all of them. The sample records hundreds of thousands of clones, 55% to 70% being singletons. Sequenced material: naive CD4+ T cells from blood. These receptors originate from a man aged 30 to 39 in good health. Both conserved end residues are part of each CDR3. D genes are given only for firm matches. A row's size may be missing; if present it is once, few, many or a size class.

cdr3_nt	cdr3_aa	clone_size	d_call	j_call	v_call
TGTGCCAGCAGTTACGATACTAGCGGGGGCCCCTACGAGCAGTACTTC	CASSYDTSGGPYEQYF	NA	TRBD2	TRBJ2-7	TRBV6-5
TGTGCCTGGAAGCCAGCGGTCCTCACAGATACGCAGTATTTT	CAWKPAVLTDTQYF	once	NA	TRBJ2-3	TRBV30
TGCGCCAGCAGCCGCCTGGTGCCCAGCACAGATACGCAGTATTTT	CASSRLVPSTDTQYF	few	NA	TRBJ2-3	TRBV23-1
TGTGCCAGCAGCTCCCGTGGACTAGCGGGAGTCGGCGAGCAGTACTTC	CASSSRGLAGVGEQYF	NA	TRBD2	TRBJ2-7	TRBV7-9
TGTGCCTGGAGTGGAGGCAACTCTGGGGCCAACGTCCTGACTTTC	CAWSGGNSGANVLTF	few	NA	TRBJ2-6	TRBV30
TGCAGTGCAAACACAGATACGCAGTATTTT	CSANTDTQYF	NA	NA	TRBJ2-3	TRBV20-1
TGTGCCAGCAGCTCGAACGACAGGAATAATTCACCCCTCCACTTT	CASSSNDRNNSPLHF	NA	NA	TRBJ1-6	TRBV13
TGTGCCAGCAGCGCCCGACAGGGATATAGTTGGGAGCAGTACTTC	CASSARQGYSWEQYF	NA	TRBD1	TRBJ2-7	TRBV5-6
TGTGCCTGGACCCTTCTGACGGGAGGGGTTGAGCAGTTCTTC	CAWTLLTGGVEQFF	NA	TRBD2	TRBJ2-1	TRBV30
TGTGCCAGCAGTGAATATAGTAGGGTAGATACGCAGTATTTT	CASSEYSRVDTQYF	NA	NA	TRBJ2-3	TRBV25-1